This note documents a single T cell receptor beta chain sequence. The V and J ends lost 5 bases and 3 bases respectively, with 14 bases between them. The CDR3 length is 14 residues. Germline V gene data show CDR1 as SGHVS and CDR2 as FNYEAQ. This sample was included in a study of T cell responses to AZD1222 COVID-19 vaccine. The repertoire was sequenced with immunoSEQ multiplex PCR; TCRdb's copy has only in-frame clones and lacks some. The sample has over 100,000 clones; roughly 94% are singletons. The TCR sequence derives from an adult in good health. This sample comprised peripheral blood, obtained on day 0 of AZD1222 vaccination. V and J are TRBV7-6 and TRBJ2-7; D perhaps matches TRBD2 (6 bases). In DNA, the CDR3 is TGTGCCAGCAGCCCGGGACTCGCGAACTACGAGCAGTACTTC. Protein product: CASSPGLANYEQYF. The variable domain in full, completed from reference TRBV7-6 and TRBJ2-7, reads GAGVSQSPRYKVTKRGQDVALRCDPISGHVSLYWYRQALGQGPEFLTYFNYEAQQDKSGLPNDRFSAERPEGSISTLTIQRTEQRDSAMYRCASSPGLANYEQYFGPGTRLTVT.